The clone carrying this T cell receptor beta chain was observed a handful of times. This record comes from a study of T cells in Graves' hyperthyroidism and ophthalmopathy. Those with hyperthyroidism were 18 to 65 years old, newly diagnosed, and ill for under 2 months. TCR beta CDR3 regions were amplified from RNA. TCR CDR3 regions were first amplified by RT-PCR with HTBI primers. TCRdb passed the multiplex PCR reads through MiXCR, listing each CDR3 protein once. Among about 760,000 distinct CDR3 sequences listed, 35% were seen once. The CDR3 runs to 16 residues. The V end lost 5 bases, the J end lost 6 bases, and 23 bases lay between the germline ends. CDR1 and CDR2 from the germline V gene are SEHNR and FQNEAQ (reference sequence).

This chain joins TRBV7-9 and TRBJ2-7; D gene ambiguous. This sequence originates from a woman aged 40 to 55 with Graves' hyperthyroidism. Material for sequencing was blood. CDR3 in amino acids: CASSQNERTLRSEQYF. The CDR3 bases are TGTGCCAGCAGCCAAAATGAAAGGACCCTGCGTTCCGAGCAGTACTTC.